The 29 T cell receptor beta chains in this list originate from one sample, sequenced in a study of blood T cell repertoires in COVID-19. Profiling relied on immunoSEQ multiplex PCR, and the TCRdb table lists in-frame clones only, not all of them. The sample includes over 85,000 clones, 91% of them seen just once. The material sequenced was peripheral blood. The receptors come from a man aged 18-30 years with acute or convalescent COVID-19.

The chain combines TRBV5-1 with TRBJ1-1; 7 bases are shared with TRBD1. The V gene end was trimmed by 4 bases and the J gene end by 6 bases; junction bases not matched to a gene: 12. CDR3 length: 15 amino acids. Germline CDR1 reads SGHRS; CDR2 reads YFSETQ. Written as DNA, the CDR3 is TGCGCCAGCAGCCCTACTACAGGGGAGAGGGCTGAAGCTTTCTTT. Translating gives CASSPTTGERAEAFF.

J is TRBJ2-7 and V is TRBV2; D is perhaps TRBD2 (6 bases). Trimming shortened V by 5 bases and J by 2 bases, and 10 bases separated the two germline ends. CDR3 size: 13 residues. CDR1 and CDR2 from the germline V gene are SNHLY and FYNNEI. CDR3 residues: CASSNSGTYEQYF. The CDR3 nucleotides are TGTGCCAGCAGTAATAGCGGCACCTACGAGCAGTACTTC.

The chain employs TRBV5-1 and TRBJ1-2; D is possibly TRBD1 (6 bases). CDR3 length: 17 amino acids. Germline CDR1 reads SGHRS; CDR2 reads YFSETQ. V was clipped by 1 base and J by 8 bases, with 24 bases between them. The DNA of the CDR3 is TGCGCCAGCAGCTTGTTGCCGGGGGGCGGAAGTCTTGAGGGCTACACCTTC. This translates into CASSLLPGGGSLEGYTF.

The chain employs TRBV5-4 and TRBJ2-5, with TRBD2 identical over 15 bases. The germline V gene encodes CDR1 SGHNT and CDR2 YYREEE (reference sequence). The trim removed 3 bases at V and 4 bases at J, leaving 4 bases unmatched. The CDR3 is 16 residues long. The CDR3 spells CASSSPGLAGGETQYF. As DNA, the CDR3 is TGTGCCAGCAGCTCGCCGGGACTAGCGGGGGGAGAGACCCAGTACTTC.

V and J are TRBV5-1 and TRBJ2-5, with D maybe TRBD2 (6 bases). The CDR3 covers 13 residues. Per germline, CDR1 SGHRS and CDR2 YFSETQ. The V gene lost 2 bases and the J gene lost 2 bases, with 7 bases spanning the gap. In nucleotides, the CDR3 is TGCGCCAGCAGCTTCGGGAGTCAAGAGACCCAGTACTTC. Encoded protein: CASSFGSQETQYF.

Only one count was recorded for this clone. The chain couples TRBV18 to TRBJ1-4; a possible D gene is TRBD1 (6 bases). Trimming cost V 3 bases and J 2 bases, with 13 bases left between them. The CDR3 has 16 residues. CDR1 and CDR2 (germline): KGHSH, LQKENI. The CDR3, as DNA: TGTGCCAGCTCACCCCGAAATACAGGGACTAATGAAAAACTGTTTTTT. It specifies CASSPRNTGTNEKLFF.

The count of this clone is one. The chain couples TRBV27 to TRBJ2-3; the match to TRBD1 covers 7 bases. V was clipped by 3 bases and J by 4 bases; unmatched bases: 4. The germline V gene encodes CDR1 MNHEY and CDR2 SMNVEV (reference sequence). The CDR3 is 14 residues long. The CDR3 loop is CASSFDRVADTQYF. CDR3 coding DNA: TGTGCCAGCAGTTTTGACAGGGTAGCAGATACGCAGTATTTT.

Comment on this clone: At the DNA level, this CDR3 is encoded by other sequences in the same sample as well. The V gene is TRBV5-1, the J gene TRBJ1-4, with 9 bases aligning to TRBD1. CDR3 size: 14 residues. The V segment lost 0 bases and the J segment 8 bases; nucleotides outside the gene matches: 2. Germline V gene sequence: CDR1 SGHRS, CDR2 YFSETQ. The CDR3 DNA reads as TGCGCCAGCAGCTTGGGGACAGGGGACGAAAAACTGTTTTTT. It is translated as CASSLGTGDEKLFF.

V and J are TRBV19 and TRBJ1-2; tentatively, D is TRBD1 (6 bases). The CDR3 contains 15 residues. Trimming removed 4 bases from V and 4 bases from J, with 16 bases in between. Germline V gives CDR1 LNHDA, CDR2 SQIVND (reference sequence). The CDR3 is CASSTGGGATYGYTF. The CDR3 nucleotides read TGTGCCAGTAGTACCGGAGGGGGGGCGACCTATGGCTACACCTTC.

The rearrangement joins TRBV10-1 to TRBJ2-2, with TRBD1 matching 9 bases. J gave up 5 bases and V 4 bases, and 2 bases lay outside the gene matches. Germline V gives CDR1 WNHNN, CDR2 SYGVQD (reference sequence). This CDR3 comprises 14 residues. The DNA of the CDR3 is TGCGCCAGCAGTGCTGACAGGGGGACCGGGGAGCTGTTTTTT. Its protein product is CASSADRGTGELFF.

In this sample, this clone turned up a few times. The chain combines TRBV7-9 with TRBJ2-7, with 9 bases fitting TRBD2. The germline CDR1 and CDR2 sequences are SEHNR and FQNEAQ (reference sequence). The CDR3 extends over 15 amino acids. V gave up 1 base and J gave up 2 bases; unmatched junction bases: 3. CDR3 sequence reads: CASSLVLAGTYEQYF. In DNA, the CDR3 is TGTGCCAGCAGCTTAGTGCTAGCGGGGACCTACGAGCAGTACTTC.

The V gene is TRBV19, the J gene TRBJ1-1; the D gene is possibly TRBD1 (5 bases). The CDR3 totals 13 residues. V lost 5 bases to trimming and J lost 5 bases, with 12 bases between them. Germline loops: CDR1 LNHDA, CDR2 SQIVND (reference sequence). The CDR3 DNA follows: TGTGCCAGTAGTGTATCCGGGGGGACTGAAGCTTTCTTT. Protein sequence: CASSVSGGTEAFF.

V gene TRBV6-1 combines with J gene TRBJ1-5; the D is unclear. CDR3 length: 15 amino acids. V lost 2 bases and J lost 0, with 8 bases in between. In germline, CDR1 is MNHNS, CDR2 SASEGT. This CDR3 reads CASSERDYSNQPQHF. Written as DNA, the CDR3 is TGTGCCAGCAGTGAACGGGATTATAGCAATCAGCCCCAGCATTTT.

V gene TRBV5-1 combines with J gene TRBJ2-1, with unresolved D. With 0 bases removed from V and 13 bases from J, the gap between germline ends came to 11 bases. CDR3 length: 12 amino acids. Per the germline V gene, CDR1 is SGHRS and CDR2 is YFSETQ. Here the CDR3 reads CASSLDGSPQFF. The DNA of the CDR3 is TGCGCCAGCAGCTTGGATGGCAGTCCACAGTTCTTC. Filled out from reference TRBV5-1 and TRBJ2-1, the complete variable domain reads KAGVTQTPRYLIKTRGQQVTLSCSPISGHRSVSWYQQTPGQGLQFLFEYFSETQRNKGNFPGRFSGRQFSNSRSEMNVSTLELGDSALYLCASSLDGSPQFFGPGTRLTVL.

The chain is built from TRBV3-1 (or the pseudogene TRBV3-2) and TRBJ1-1, with D uncertain. Germline V gives CDR1 LGHDT, CDR2 YNNKEL (reference sequence). The CDR3 consists of 12 residues. The ends were cut back, 4 bases at V and 8 bases at J, with 11 bases in the middle. The CDR3 bases are TGTGCCAGCAGCCTACGGTTGGAGGAAGCTTTCTTT. Its translation: CASSLRLEEAFF.

The V and J genes are TRBV21-1 and TRBJ2-7; TRBD1, the D gene given by the table, was not confirmed from the DNA. TRBV21-1 is given as a pseudogene. CDR3 length: 14 amino acids. CDR3 protein: CASYSGTGSYEQYF. CDR3 in DNA: TGTGCCAGCTACTCCGGGACAGGCTCCTACGAGCAGTACTTC.

The rearrangement uses TRBV5-1 and TRBJ2-5, with 10 bases identical to TRBD2. The length of the CDR3 is 15 residues. V lost 5 bases and J lost 2; bases outside the gene matches: 6. In germline, CDR1 is SGHRS, CDR2 YFSETQ. CDR3 sequence: CASRPGLAPQETQYF. CDR3 coding DNA: TGCGCCAGCAGGCCGGGACTAGCGCCACAAGAGACCCAGTACTTC.

The chain recombines TRBV30 with TRBJ1-1, with a tentative D call TRBD1 (6 bases). Per germline, CDR1 GTSNPN and CDR2 SVGIG (reference sequence). The length of the CDR3 is 16 residues. Trimming removed 3 bases at V and 1 base at J, with 18 bases between. The CDR3 DNA is TGTGCCTGGAGCTCCCGCGGGGGGGCGGGGAACACTGAAGCTTTCTTT. Encoded protein: CAWSSRGGAGNTEAFF.

This chain connects TRBV18 to TRBJ1-5; 9 nucleotides match TRBD1. The germline CDR1 and CDR2 sequences are KGHSH and LQKENI. Trimming at V came to 4 bases and at J to 5 bases, leaving 0 bases not matched to a gene. The CDR3 has 13 residues. The CDR3 nucleotides are TGTGCCAGCTCACGGGACAGGGATCAGCCCCAGCATTTT. This codes for CASSRDRDQPQHF.

The chain has TRBV14 and TRBJ1-2; D may be TRBD1 (6 bases). Trimming removed 0 bases at V and 8 bases at J, with 13 bases between. The CDR3 totals 14 residues. The germline V gene encodes CDR1 SGHDN and CDR2 FVKESK. The CDR3 spells CASSQENRVIGYTF. DNA for the CDR3: TGTGCCAGCAGCCAAGAGAACAGGGTAATCGGCTACACCTTC.

J is TRBJ1-3 and V is TRBV9, with 7 nucleotides matching TRBD1. CDR1 is SGDLS, CDR2 YYNGEE, per germline. The CDR3 covers 15 residues. V trimming: 3 bases; J trimming: 0 bases; junction bases outside the gene matches: 3. The CDR3: CASSAQGSSGNTIYF. The DNA of the CDR3 is TGTGCCAGCAGCGCACAGGGGAGCTCTGGAAACACCATATATTTT.

The rearrangement uses TRBV7-2 and TRBJ2-3, with D perhaps TRBD1 (6 bases). Trimming shortened V by 6 bases and J by 4 bases, and 23 bases separated the two germline ends. Germline values: CDR1 SGHTA, CDR2 FQGNSA. The CDR3 extends over 17 amino acids. As DNA, the CDR3 is TGTGCCAGCAGGTCGGCACGTGGAGGACAGAAGTCAGATACGCAGTATTTT. Its translation: CASRSARGGQKSDTQYF.

V gene TRBV5-1 combines with J gene TRBJ1-2; D remains unclear. V was pared by 0 bases and J by 7 bases, with 10 bases between. The CDR3 loop spans 13 amino acids. CDR1 and CDR2 (germline): SGHRS, YFSETQ. This CDR3 reads CASSLDSSVGYTF. The CDR3 DNA is TGCGCCAGCAGCTTGGACTCGTCCGTTGGCTACACCTTC.

The rearrangement uses TRBV6-5 and TRBJ2-5; 10 nucleotides align to TRBD1. Per germline, CDR1 MNHEY and CDR2 SVGAGI. V gave up 6 bases and J gave up 4 bases; unmatched junction bases: 5. This CDR3 spans 14 amino acids. In DNA, the CDR3 is TGTGCCAGCAGATCGACAGGGGGCAGAGAGACCCAGTACTTC. This gives the protein CASRSTGGRETQYF.

The rearrangement links TRBV3-1 (or the pseudogene TRBV3-2) to TRBJ1-1; 10 nucleotides agree with TRBD1. Germline V CDR1 and CDR2: LGHDT, YNNKEL (reference sequence). The CDR3 contains 13 residues. Trimming at V came to 7 bases and at J to 3 bases, leaving 2 bases not matched to a gene. The CDR3 DNA reads as TGTGCCAGCAAAGGGACAGGGGACACTGAAGCTTTCTTT. This gives the protein CASKGTGDTEAFF.

The V and J genes are TRBV9 and TRBJ2-7, with TRBD2 as a possible D gene (6 bases). Germline loops: CDR1 SGDLS, CDR2 YYNGEE. Trimming shortened V by 4 bases and J by 1 base, and 15 bases separated the two germline ends. CDR3 size: 15 residues. Written as DNA, the CDR3 is TGTGCCAGCAGCCCCCGACTAGAAATGTCCTACGAGCAGTACTTC. It encodes CASSPRLEMSYEQYF.

The chain couples TRBV27 to TRBJ2-1; possible D gene TRBD1, 6 bases. The length of the CDR3 is 14 residues. With 5 bases removed from V and 8 bases from J, the gap between germline ends came to 16 bases. Germline CDR1 and CDR2: MNHEY and SMNVEV (reference sequence). The CDR3 here is CASSRDTGHHEQFF. CDR3 bases: TGTGCCAGCAGTCGGGACACCGGGCACCATGAGCAGTTCTTC.

J is TRBJ1-1 and V is TRBV19; 11 bases map to TRBD1. Per germline, CDR1 LNHDA and CDR2 SQIVND (reference sequence). With 7 bases clipped from V and 3 bases from J, the junction kept 13 bases outside the gene matches. CDR3 length: 17 residues. The CDR3 loop is CASKVEGQGVFYTEAFF. The DNA of the CDR3 is TGTGCCAGTAAGGTCGAGGGACAGGGGGTTTTTTACACTGAAGCTTTCTTT. Complete variable domain (other parts from reference TRBV19 and TRBJ1-1): DGGITQSPKYLFRKEGQNVTLSCEQNLNHDAMYWYRQDPGQGLRLIYYSQIVNDFQKGDIAEGYSVSREKKESFPLTVTSAQKNPTAFYLCASKVEGQGVFYTEAFFGQGTRLTVV.

This clone was found once. The chain links TRBV7-7 to TRBJ2-2; 8 nucleotides line up with TRBD2. The length of the CDR3 is 16 residues. CDR1 and CDR2 from the germline V gene are SSHAT and FNYEAQ (reference sequence). The trim removed 5 bases at V and 0 bases at J, leaving 5 bases unmatched. For the CDR3, the DNA is TGTGCCAGCAGCGCTATAGCGGGGACGAACACCGGGGAGCTGTTTTTT. Translating it yields CASSAIAGTNTGELFF. Complete variable domain (other parts from reference TRBV7-7 and TRBJ2-2): GAGVSQSPRYKVTKRGQDVTLRCDPISSHATLYWYQQALGQGPEFLTYFNYEAQPDKSGLPSDRFSAERPEGSISTLTIQRTEQRDSAMYRCASSAIAGTNTGELFFGEGSRLTVL.